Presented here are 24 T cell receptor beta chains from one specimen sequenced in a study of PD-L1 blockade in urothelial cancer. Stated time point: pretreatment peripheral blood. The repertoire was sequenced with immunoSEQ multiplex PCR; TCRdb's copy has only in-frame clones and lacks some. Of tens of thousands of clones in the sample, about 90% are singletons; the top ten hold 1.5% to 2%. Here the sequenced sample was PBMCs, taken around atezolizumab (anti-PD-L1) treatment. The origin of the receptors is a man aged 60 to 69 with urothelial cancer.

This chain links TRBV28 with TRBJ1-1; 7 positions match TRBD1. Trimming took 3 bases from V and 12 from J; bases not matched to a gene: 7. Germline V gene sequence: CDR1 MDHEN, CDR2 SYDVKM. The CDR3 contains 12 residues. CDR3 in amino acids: CASSLSTGISFF. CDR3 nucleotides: TGTGCCAGCAGTTTGTCGACAGGGATCTCTTTCTTT.

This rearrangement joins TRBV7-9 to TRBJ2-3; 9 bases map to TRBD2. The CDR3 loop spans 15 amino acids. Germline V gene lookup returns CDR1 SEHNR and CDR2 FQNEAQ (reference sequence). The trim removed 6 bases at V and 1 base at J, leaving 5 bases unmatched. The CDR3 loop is CASSPRTSGTDTQYF. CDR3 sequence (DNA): TGTGCCAGCAGTCCAAGGACTAGCGGCACAGATACGCAGTATTTT.

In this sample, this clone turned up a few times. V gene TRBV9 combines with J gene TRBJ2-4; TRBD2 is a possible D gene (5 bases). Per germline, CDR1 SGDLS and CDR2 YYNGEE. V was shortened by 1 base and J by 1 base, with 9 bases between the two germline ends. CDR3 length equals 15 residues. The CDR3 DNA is TGTGCCAGCAGCGTATCTGGCGGGGCCAAAAACATTCAGTACTTC. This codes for CASSVSGGAKNIQYF.

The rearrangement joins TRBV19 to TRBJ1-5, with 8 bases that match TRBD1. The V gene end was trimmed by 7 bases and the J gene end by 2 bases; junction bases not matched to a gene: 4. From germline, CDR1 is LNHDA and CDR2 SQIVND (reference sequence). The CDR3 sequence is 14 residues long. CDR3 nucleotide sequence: TGTGCCAGTACCCTGGACAGGGGCAATCAGCCCCAGCATTTT. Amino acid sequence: CASTLDRGNQPQHF.

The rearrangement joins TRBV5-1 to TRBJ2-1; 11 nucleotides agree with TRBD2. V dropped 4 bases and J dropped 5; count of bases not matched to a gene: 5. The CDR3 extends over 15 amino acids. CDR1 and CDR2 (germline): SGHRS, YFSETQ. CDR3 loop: CASSILAGADNEQFF. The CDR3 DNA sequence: TGCGCCAGCAGCATACTAGCGGGAGCGGACAATGAGCAGTTCTTC.

The CDR3 bases are TGTGCCAGCTCATCGTTAGCGGGTCAAACCACAGATACGCAGTATTTT. This translates into CASSSLAGQTTDTQYF. The gene calls are TRBV18 and TRBJ2-3; 7 bases match TRBD2. There are 16 residues in the CDR3. With 5 bases clipped from V and 2 bases from J, the junction kept 10 bases outside the gene matches. Germline V lookup: CDR1 KGHSH, CDR2 LQKENI.

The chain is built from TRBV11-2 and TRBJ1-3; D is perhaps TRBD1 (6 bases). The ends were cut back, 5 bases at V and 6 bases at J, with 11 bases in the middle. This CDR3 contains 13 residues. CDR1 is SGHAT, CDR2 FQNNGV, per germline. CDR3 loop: CASSRDTVNTIYF. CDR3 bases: TGTGCCAGCAGCAGGGACACTGTAAACACCATATATTTT.

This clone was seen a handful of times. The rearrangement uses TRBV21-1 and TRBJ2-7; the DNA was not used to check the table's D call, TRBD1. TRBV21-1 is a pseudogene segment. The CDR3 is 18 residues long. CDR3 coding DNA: TGTGCCAGCAGCCCTCATTGGGACAGCCAGGTTAGCTCCTACGAGCAGTACTTC. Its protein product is CASSPHWDSQVSSYEQYF.

The CDR3 DNA reads as TGTGCCAGCAGCCCGGGACAGGGAAAAGTGGCGCAGTACTTC. This translates into CASSPGQGKVAQYF. V and J are TRBV5-6 and TRBJ2-7, with 9 positions matching TRBD1. Germline V CDR1 and CDR2: SGHDT, YYEEEE. V lost 4 bases, J lost 9 bases, and 11 bases stayed unmatched. CDR3 size: 14 residues.

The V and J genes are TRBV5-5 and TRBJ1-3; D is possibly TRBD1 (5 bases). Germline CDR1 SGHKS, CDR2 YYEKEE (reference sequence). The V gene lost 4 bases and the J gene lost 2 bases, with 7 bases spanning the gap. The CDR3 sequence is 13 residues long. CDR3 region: CASSPGPGNTIYF. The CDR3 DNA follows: TGTGCCAGCAGCCCAGGGCCTGGAAACACCATATATTTT.

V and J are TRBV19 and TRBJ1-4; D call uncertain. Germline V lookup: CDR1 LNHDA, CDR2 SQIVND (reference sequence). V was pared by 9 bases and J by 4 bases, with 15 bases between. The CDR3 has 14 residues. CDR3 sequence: CASRLRTGNEKLFF. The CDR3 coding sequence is TGTGCCAGCCGCTTGAGAACGGGTAATGAAAAACTGTTTTTT.

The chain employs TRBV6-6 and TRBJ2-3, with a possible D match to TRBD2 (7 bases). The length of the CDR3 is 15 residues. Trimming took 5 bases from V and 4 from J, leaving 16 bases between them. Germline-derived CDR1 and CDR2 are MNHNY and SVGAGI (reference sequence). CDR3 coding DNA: TGTGCCAGCAGTCAGGGGCAGGGAGGGGCAGATACGCAGTATTTT. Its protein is CASSQGQGGADTQYF.

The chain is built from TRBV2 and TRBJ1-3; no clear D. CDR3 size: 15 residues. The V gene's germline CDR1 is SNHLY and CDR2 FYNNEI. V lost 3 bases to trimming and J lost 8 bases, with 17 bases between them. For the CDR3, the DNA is TGTGCCAGCAGTGATTCCGGGGTCCGTGTGGACACCATATATTTT. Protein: CASSDSGVRVDTIYF.

The CDR3 spells CAWSVQGGNTIYF. The CDR3 DNA follows: TGTGCCTGGAGTGTACAGGGTGGAAACACCATATATTTT. This rearrangement joins TRBV30 to TRBJ1-3; D may be TRBD1 (6 bases). The CDR3 has 13 residues. V dropped 0 bases and J dropped 3 bases, with 6 bases sitting between them. Germline CDR1 GTSNPN, CDR2 SVGIG (reference sequence).

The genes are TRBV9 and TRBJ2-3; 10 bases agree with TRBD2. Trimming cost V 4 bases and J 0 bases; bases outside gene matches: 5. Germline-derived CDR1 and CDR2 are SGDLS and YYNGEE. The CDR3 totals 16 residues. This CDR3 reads CASSTGLAISTDTQYF. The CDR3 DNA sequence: TGTGCCAGCAGCACGGGACTAGCGATTAGCACAGATACGCAGTATTTT.

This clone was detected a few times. In DNA, the CDR3 is TGTGCCAGTAGTCCCCACAGGGCGACTGAAGCTTTCTTT. This codes for CASSPHRATEAFF. The chain recombines TRBV19 with TRBJ1-1; a possible D gene is TRBD1 (6 bases). This CDR3 contains 13 residues. The germline CDR1 and CDR2 sequences are LNHDA and SQIVND (reference sequence). Trimming took off 5 bases at V and 5 bases at J, with 12 bases between the two ends.

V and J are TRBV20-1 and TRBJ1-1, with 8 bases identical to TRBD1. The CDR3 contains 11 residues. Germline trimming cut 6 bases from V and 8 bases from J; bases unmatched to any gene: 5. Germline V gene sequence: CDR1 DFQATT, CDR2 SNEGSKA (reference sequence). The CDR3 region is CSAEGTGEAFF. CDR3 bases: TGCAGTGCCGAAGGGACAGGCGAAGCTTTCTTT.

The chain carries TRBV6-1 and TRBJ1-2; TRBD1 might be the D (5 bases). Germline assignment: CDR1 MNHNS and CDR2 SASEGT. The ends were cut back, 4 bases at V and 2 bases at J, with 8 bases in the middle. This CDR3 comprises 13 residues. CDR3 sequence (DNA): TGTGCCAGCAGTGTACAGGAGAACTATGGCTACACCTTC. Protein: CASSVQENYGYTF.

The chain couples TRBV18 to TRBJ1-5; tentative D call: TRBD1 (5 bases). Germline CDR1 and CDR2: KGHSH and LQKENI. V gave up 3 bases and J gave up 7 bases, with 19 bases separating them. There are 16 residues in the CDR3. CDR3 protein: CASSPSEGAVGQPQHF. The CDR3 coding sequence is TGTGCCAGCTCACCCTCCGAAGGGGCCGTGGGACAGCCCCAGCATTTT.

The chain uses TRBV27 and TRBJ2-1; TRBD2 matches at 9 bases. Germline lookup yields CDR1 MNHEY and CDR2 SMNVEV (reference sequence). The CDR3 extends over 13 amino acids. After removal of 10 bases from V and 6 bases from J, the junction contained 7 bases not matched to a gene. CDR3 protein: CATGTSKFNEQFF. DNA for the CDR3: TGTGCCACCGGGACTAGCAAATTCAATGAGCAGTTCTTC.

CDR3 sequence: CASSLRRRQGSTGELFF. In nucleotides, the CDR3 is TGCGCCAGCAGCCTGAGAAGGCGACAGGGGAGCACCGGGGAGCTGTTTTTT. This chain joins TRBV5-1 and TRBJ2-2; 8 bases fit TRBD1. This CDR3 contains 17 residues. Trimming cost V 4 bases and J 4 bases; bases outside gene matches: 12. Germline V gives CDR1 SGHRS, CDR2 YFSETQ. Combining the CDR3 with reference TRBV5-1 and TRBJ2-2 gives the whole variable domain KAGVTQTPRYLIKTRGQQVTLSCSPISGHRSVSWYQQTPGQGLQFLFEYFSETQRNKGNFPGRFSGRQFSNSRSEMNVSTLELGDSALYLCASSLRRRQGSTGELFFGEGSRLTVL.

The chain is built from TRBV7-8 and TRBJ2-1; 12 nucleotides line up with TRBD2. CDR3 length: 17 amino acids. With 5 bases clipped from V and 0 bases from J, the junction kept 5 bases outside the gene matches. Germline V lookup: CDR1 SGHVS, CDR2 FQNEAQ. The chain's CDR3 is CASSIGLAGSSYNEQFF. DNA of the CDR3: TGTGCCAGCAGCATCGGACTAGCGGGGAGCTCCTACAATGAGCAGTTCTTC.

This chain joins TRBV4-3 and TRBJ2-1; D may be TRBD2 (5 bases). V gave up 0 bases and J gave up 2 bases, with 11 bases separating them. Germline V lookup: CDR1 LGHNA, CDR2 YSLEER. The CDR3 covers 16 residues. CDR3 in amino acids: CASSQDRRDTYNEQFF. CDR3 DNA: TGCGCCAGCAGCCAAGATAGACGGGATACCTACAATGAGCAGTTCTTC.

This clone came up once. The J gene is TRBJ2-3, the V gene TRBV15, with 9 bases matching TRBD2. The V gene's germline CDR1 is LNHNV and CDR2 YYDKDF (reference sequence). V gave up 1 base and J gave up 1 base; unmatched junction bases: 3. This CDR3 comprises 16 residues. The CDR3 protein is CATSRVRGGGTDTQYF. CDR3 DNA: TGTGCCACCAGCAGAGTTCGCGGGGGGGGCACAGATACGCAGTATTTT.